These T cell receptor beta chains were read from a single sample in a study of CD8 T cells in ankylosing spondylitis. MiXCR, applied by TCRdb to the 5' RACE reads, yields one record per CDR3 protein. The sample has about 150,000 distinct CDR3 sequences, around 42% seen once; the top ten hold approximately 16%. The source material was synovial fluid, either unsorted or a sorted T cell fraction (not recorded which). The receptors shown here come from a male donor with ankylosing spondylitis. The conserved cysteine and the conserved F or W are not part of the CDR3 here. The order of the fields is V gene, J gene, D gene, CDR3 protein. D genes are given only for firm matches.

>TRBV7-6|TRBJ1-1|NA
ASSLGDMTEAF
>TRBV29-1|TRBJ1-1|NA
SVAKEGVEAF
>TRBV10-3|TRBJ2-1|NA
AIRAGGSYNEQF
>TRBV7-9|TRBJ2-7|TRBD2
ASSSYSGGGYEQY
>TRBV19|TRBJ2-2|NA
ASSAGTWDSAGELF
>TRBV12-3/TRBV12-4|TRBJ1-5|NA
ASSLGGGPGNQPQH
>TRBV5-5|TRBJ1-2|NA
ASSWRSTGPDGYT
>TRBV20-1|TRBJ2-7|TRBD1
SARGGDRAFSYEQY
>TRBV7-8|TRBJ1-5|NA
ASSPHQGPSWAQH
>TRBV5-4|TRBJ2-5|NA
ASMEGLEETQY
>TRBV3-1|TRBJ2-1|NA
ASSDTYGNEQF
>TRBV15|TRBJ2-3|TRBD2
ATSRLNPGLARTDTQY
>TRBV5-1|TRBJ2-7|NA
ASSLVSDLSSYEQY
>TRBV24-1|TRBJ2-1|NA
ATSDPQGSKF
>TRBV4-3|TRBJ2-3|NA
ASSQDPGLATSTDTQY
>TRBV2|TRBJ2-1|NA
ASAGHMGNEQF
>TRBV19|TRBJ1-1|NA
ASSTFTNTEAF
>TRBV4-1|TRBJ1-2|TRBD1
ASSQGPRGVFYYGYT
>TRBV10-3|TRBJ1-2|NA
AINRGGSDYGYT
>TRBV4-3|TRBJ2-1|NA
ASSQDINRDNEQF
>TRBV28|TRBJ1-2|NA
ASSLGPAGYYGYT
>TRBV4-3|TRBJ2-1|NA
ASSQDTNRPLTYNEQF
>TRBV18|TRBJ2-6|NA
ASSVRRGSGANVLT
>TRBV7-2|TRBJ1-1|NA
ASSLGEGLEAF
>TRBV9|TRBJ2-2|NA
ASSPHTGELF
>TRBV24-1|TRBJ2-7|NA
ATSDLSHREYEQY
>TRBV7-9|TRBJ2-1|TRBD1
ATGTASYNEQF